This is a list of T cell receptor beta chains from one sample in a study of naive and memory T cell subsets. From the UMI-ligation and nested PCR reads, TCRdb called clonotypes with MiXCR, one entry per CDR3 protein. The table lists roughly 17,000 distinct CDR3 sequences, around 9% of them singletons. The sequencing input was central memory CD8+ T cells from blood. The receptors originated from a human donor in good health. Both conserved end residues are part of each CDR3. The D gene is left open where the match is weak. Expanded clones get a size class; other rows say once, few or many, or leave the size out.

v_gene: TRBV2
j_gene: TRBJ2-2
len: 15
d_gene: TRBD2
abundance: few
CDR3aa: CASRTSGSRTGELFF
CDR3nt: TGTGCCAGCAGGACCAGCGGGAGTCGCACCGGGGAGCTGTTTTTT

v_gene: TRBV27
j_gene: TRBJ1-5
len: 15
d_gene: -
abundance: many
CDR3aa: CASGYREGHNQPQHF
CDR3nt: TGTGCCAGCGGCTACAGGGAGGGCCACAATCAGCCCCAGCATTTT

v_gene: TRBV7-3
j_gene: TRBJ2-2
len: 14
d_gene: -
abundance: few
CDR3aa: CASQRAENTGELFF
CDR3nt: TGTGCCAGCCAACGGGCGGAGAACACCGGGGAGCTGTTTTTT

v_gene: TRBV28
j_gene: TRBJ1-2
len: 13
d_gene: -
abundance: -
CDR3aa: CASSLEALYGYTF
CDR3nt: TGTGCCAGCAGTTTGGAGGCTCTCTATGGCTACACCTTC

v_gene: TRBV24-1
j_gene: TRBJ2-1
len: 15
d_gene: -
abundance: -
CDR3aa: CATSGTDDYVGERFF
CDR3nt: TGTGCCACCAGTGGAACAGACGATTATGTAGGGGAGCGGTTCTTC

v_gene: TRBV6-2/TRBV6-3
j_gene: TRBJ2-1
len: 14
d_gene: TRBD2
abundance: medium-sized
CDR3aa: CASSQTSDYNEQFF
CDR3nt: TGTGCCAGCAGCCAGACTAGCGACTACAATGAGCAGTTCTTC

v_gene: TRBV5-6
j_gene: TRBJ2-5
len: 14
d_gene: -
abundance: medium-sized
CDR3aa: CASSLDRYQETQYF
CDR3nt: TGTGCCAGCAGCTTGGACAGGTATCAAGAGACCCAGTACTTC

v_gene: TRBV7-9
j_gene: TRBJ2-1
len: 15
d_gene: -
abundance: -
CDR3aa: CATSPGLRIVNEQFF
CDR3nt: TGTGCCACCTCCCCCGGCCTTCGGATCGTCAATGAGCAGTTCTTC

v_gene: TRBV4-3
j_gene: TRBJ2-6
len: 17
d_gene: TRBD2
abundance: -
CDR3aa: CASSQELAGGGANVLTF
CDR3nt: TGCGCCAGCAGCCAAGAACTAGCGGGGGGCGGGGCCAACGTCCTGACTTTC

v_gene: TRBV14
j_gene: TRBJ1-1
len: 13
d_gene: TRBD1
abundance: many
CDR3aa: CASSQGQGIEAFF
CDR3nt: TGTGCCAGCAGCCAAGGACAGGGTATAGAAGCTTTCTTT

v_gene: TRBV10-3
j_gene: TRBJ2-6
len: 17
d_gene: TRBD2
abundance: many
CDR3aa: CAISEGTSVSGANVLTF
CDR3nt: TGTGCCATCAGTGAGGGGACTAGCGTCTCTGGGGCCAACGTCCTGACTTTC

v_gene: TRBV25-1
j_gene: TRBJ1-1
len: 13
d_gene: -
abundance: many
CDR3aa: CASTPGANTEAFF
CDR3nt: TGTGCCAGCACACCAGGGGCGAACACTGAAGCTTTCTTT

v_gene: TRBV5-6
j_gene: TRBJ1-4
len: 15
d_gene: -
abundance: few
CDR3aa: CASSPEGRGGEKLFF
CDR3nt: TGTGCCAGCAGCCCCGAGGGCAGGGGTGGTGAAAAACTGTTTTTT

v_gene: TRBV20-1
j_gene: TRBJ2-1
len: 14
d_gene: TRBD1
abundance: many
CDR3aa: CSATGDRGGNEQFF
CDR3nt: TGCAGTGCTACAGGCGACAGGGGGGGGAATGAGCAGTTCTTC

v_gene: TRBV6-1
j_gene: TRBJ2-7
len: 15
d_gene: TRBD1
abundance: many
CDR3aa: CASSAIETGAYEQYF
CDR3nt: TGTGCCAGCAGCGCCATCGAGACAGGGGCCTACGAGCAGTACTTC

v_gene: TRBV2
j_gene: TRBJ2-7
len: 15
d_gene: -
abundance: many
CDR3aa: CASSERGGTPYEQYF
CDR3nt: TGTGCCAGCAGTGAAAGGGGGGGGACTCCCTACGAGCAGTACTTC

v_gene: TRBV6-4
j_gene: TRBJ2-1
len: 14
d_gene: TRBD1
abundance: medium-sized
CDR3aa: CASSEQGGGNEQFF
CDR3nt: TGTGCCAGCAGTGAACAGGGGGGCGGTAATGAGCAGTTCTTC

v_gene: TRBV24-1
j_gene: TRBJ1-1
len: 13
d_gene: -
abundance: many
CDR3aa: CATSDSRTDEAFF
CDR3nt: TGTGCCACCAGTGACTCTAGGACAGATGAAGCTTTCTTT

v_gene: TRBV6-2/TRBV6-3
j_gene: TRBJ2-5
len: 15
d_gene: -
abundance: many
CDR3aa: CASKNGGSETETQYF
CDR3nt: TGTGCCAGCAAAAACGGGGGCAGTGAGACAGAGACCCAGTACTTC

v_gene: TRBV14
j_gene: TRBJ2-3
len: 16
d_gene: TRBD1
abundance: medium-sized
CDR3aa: CASSQTWTGGADTQYF
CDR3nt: TGTGCCAGCAGCCAAACCTGGACAGGGGGGGCAGATACGCAGTATTTT

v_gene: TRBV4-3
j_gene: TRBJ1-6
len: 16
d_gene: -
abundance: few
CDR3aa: CASSQAARGKGSPLHF
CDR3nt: TGCGCCAGCAGCCAAGCAGCGAGGGGGAAGGGTTCACCCCTCCACTTT

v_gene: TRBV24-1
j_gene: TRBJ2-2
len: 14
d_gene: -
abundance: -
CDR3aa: CATSDFGNTGELFF
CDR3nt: TGTGCCACCAGTGATTTCGGGAACACCGGGGAGCTGTTTTTT

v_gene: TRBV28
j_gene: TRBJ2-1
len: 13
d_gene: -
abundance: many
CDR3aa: CASRVTPSYEQFF
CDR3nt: TGTGCCAGCAGAGTCACCCCCTCGTACGAGCAGTTCTTC

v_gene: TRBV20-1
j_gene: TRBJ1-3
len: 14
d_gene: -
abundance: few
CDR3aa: CSASPTGSGNTIYF
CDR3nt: TGCAGTGCTAGCCCCACCGGGAGTGGAAACACCATATATTTT

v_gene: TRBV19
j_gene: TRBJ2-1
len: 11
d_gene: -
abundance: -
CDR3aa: CASSCGPLQFF
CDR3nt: TGTGCCAGTAGTTGTGGTCCGCTGCAGTTCTTC

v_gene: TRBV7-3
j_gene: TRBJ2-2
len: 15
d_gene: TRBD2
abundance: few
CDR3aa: CASSLGGGNTGELFF
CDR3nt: TGTGCCAGCAGCTTAGGCGGGGGGAACACCGGGGAGCTGTTTTTT

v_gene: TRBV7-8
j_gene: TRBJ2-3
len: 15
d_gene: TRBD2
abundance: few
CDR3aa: CASSPIAGSTDTQYF
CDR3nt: TGTGCCAGCAGCCCAATAGCGGGGAGCACAGATACGCAGTATTTT

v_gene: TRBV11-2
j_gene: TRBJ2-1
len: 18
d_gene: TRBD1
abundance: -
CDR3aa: CASSPEVGQGNSDNEQFF
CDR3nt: TGTGCCAGCAGCCCTGAGGTGGGACAGGGAAATTCCGACAATGAGCAGTTCTTC

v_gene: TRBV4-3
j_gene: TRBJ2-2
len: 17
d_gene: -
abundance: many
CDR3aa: CASSQPIGGTNTGELFF
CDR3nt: TGCGCCAGCAGCCAACCGATCGGGGGGACAAACACCGGGGAGCTGTTTTTT

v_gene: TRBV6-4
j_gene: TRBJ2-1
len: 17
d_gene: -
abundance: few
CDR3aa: CASSDGSSGNSYNEQFF
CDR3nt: TGTGCCAGCAGTGACGGAAGTAGCGGTAACTCCTACAATGAGCAGTTCTTC

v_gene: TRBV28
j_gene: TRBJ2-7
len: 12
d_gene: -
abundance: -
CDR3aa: CASTSGTYEQYF
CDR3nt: TGTGCCAGCACATCCGGGACCTACGAGCAGTACTTC

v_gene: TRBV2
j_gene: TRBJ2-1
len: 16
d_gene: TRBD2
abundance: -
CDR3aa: CAGQTSGRTNYNEQFF
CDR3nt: TGTGCCGGACAGACTAGCGGGAGGACAAATTACAATGAGCAGTTCTTC